This is a list of T cell receptor beta chains from one sample in a study of response to subunit inactivated influenza vaccine. Using its own MiXCR run on the RT-PCR reads, TCRdb lists one record per CDR3 protein. The sample lists about 620,000 distinct CDR3 sequences; approximately 10% were seen once. The sample here was PBMCs from blood, taken on the day of vaccination. These receptors came from a man aged 50 or older who received an inactivated influenza vaccine. The CDR3 runs from the conserved cysteine through the conserved F or W. The D gene is left open where the match is weak. Clone size, where shown, is once, few, many, or a class for clones that have expanded.

TRBD2	TRBV4-2	-	TRBJ2-1	CASSRNLAGGYNEQFF	TGTGCCAGCAGCCGGAATCTAGCGGGAGGGTACAATGAGCAGTTCTTC
TRBD1	TRBV27	-	TRBJ2-5	CASSFQGAAETQYF	TGTGCCAGCAGTTTTCAGGGGGCCGCGGAGACCCAGTACTTC
-	TRBV7-9	few	TRBJ2-7	CASSYDRHEQYF	TGTGCCAGCAGCTACGACAGACACGAGCAGTACTTC
-	TRBV5-1	many	TRBJ1-1	CASSLRWGFNTEAFF	TGCGCCAGCAGCTTGCGATGGGGTTTCAACACTGAAGCTTTCTTT
-	TRBV28	many	TRBJ1-1	CASSASRMTRNTEAFF	TGTGCCAGCAGTGCCTCCCGAATGACAAGGAACACTGAAGCTTTCTTT
TRBD1	TRBV3-1	once	TRBJ1-2	CASSPGQPYGYTF	TGTGCCAGCAGCCCGGGACAGCCTTATGGCTACACCTTC
TRBD1	TRBV24-1	-	TRBJ1-2	CATSGMGQTAGYTF	TGTGCCACCAGTGGGATGGGACAGACAGCTGGCTACACCTTC
TRBD1	TRBV11-1	-	TRBJ2-7	CASSPRPPRQGASSYEQYF	TGTGCCAGCAGCCCTCGACCTCCCCGACAGGGGGCGAGCTCCTACGAGCAGTACTTC
-	TRBV11-2	few	TRBJ2-3	CASSLVVRGTQYF	TGTGCCAGCAGCTTAGTGGTAAGGGGTACGCAGTATTTT
TRBD2	TRBV5-1	few	TRBJ2-3	CASRSSGADTQYF	TGCGCCAGCAGGTCTAGCGGCGCAGATACGCAGTATTTT
-	TRBV21-1	-	TRBJ2-3	CASSKGPTRWGPSNTDTQYF	TGTGCCAGCAGCAAAGGCCCCACTAGGTGGGGGCCGTCCAACACAGATACGCAGTATTTT
-	TRBV3-1	-	TRBJ2-2	CASSQIGGRLNTGELFF	TGTGCCAGCAGCCAGATAGGGGGACGGTTAAACACCGGGGAGCTGTTTTTT
-	TRBV6-5	few	TRBJ2-7	CASSSRDGQGTYEQYF	TGTGCCAGCAGTTCGAGAGATGGCCAGGGTACCTACGAGCAGTACTTC
TRBD1	TRBV6-1	-	TRBJ2-1	CASRGPGQGANEQFF	TGTGCCAGCAGGGGACCGGGACAGGGGGCCAATGAGCAGTTCTTC
-	TRBV10-3	-	TRBJ2-7	CAISSSEGHYEQYF	TGTGCCATCTCCTCTAGCGAAGGGCACTACGAGCAGTACTTC
-	TRBV12-3/TRBV12-4	-	TRBJ2-6	CASRSDSSGANVLTF	TGTGCCAGCAGGTCAGACAGCTCTGGGGCCAACGTCCTGACTTTC
-	TRBV12-3/TRBV12-4	many	TRBJ1-1	CASSFYGTEAFF	TGTGCCAGCAGTTTTTACGGCACTGAAGCTTTCTTT
-	TRBV5-1	many	TRBJ1-1	CASSPDGYTEAFF	TGCGCCAGCAGCCCGGACGGATACACTGAAGCTTTCTTT
-	TRBV7-9	-	TRBJ2-5	CASSSPSRQVQETQYF	TGTGCCAGCAGCTCCCCCTCGAGACAGGTCCAAGAGACCCAGTACTTC
TRBD2	TRBV12-3/TRBV12-4	-	TRBJ2-2	CASSLLNRGGAGELFF	TGTGCCAGCAGTTTACTTAATCGGGGGGGCGCCGGGGAGCTGTTTTTT
-	TRBV4-3	-	TRBJ2-7	CASSQETLLGARSYEQYF	TGCGCCAGCAGCCAAGAAACCCTATTGGGGGCGCGTTCCTACGAGCAGTACTTC
TRBD2	TRBV11-2	-	TRBJ2-1	CASSLGGLLAGNEQFF	TGTGCCAGCAGCTTAGGCGGTTTACTAGCGGGCAATGAGCAGTTCTTC
-	TRBV5-5	few	TRBJ2-7	CASSPGTTLSYEQYF	TGTGCCAGCAGCCCAGGGACGACCCTCTCCTACGAGCAGTACTTC
-	TRBV7-2	few	TRBJ2-7	CASSFRQFYEQYF	TGTGCCAGCAGCTTTCGGCAGTTCTACGAGCAGTACTTC
TRBD1	TRBV28	-	TRBJ2-2	CASRRQGTRGELFF	TGTGCCAGCAGGAGACAGGGCACTCGCGGGGAGCTGTTTTTT
TRBD1	TRBV9	-	TRBJ1-5	CASTPGQGFSNQPQHF	TGTGCCAGCACCCCGGGACAGGGTTTTAGCAATCAGCCCCAGCATTTT
-	TRBV12-3/TRBV12-4	many	TRBJ2-7	CASSQDRTYEQYF	TGTGCCAGCAGCCAGGACAGAACCTACGAGCAGTACTTC
-	TRBV29-1	-	TRBJ2-7	CSVEDLGGYEQYF	TGCAGCGTTGAAGATCTAGGGGGGTACGAGCAGTACTTC
-	TRBV10-3	few	TRBJ2-7	CAISAGMRDEQYF	TGTGCCATCAGTGCAGGAATGCGGGACGAGCAGTACTTC
-	TRBV7-9	few	TRBJ2-3	CASTRTDTDTQYF	TGTGCCAGCACTCGGACAGACACAGATACGCAGTATTTT
TRBD1	TRBV6-5	-	TRBJ2-2	CASSYGQGANTGELFF	TGTGCCAGCAGTTACGGCCAGGGGGCGAACACCGGGGAGCTGTTTTTT
-	TRBV27	-	TRBJ2-1	CASADTDRRAGERFF	TGTGCCAGCGCCGATACCGATAGGAGGGCCGGTGAGCGGTTCTTC
-	TRBV11-2	few	TRBJ1-5	CASSLVVPAEASGQPQHF	TGTGCCAGCAGCTTAGTAGTCCCGGCGGAGGCATCGGGTCAGCCCCAGCATTTT
-	TRBV12-3/TRBV12-4	many	TRBJ2-7	CASSAYYEQYF	TGTGCCAGCAGCGCTTACTACGAGCAGTACTTC
-	TRBV5-1	-	TRBJ2-1	CASSLKSGNNEQFF	TGCGCCAGCAGCTTGAAGTCGGGGAACAATGAGCAGTTCTTC
-	TRBV9	-	TRBJ2-3	CASSPMDNTDTQYF	TGTGCCAGCAGCCCCATGGACAACACAGATACGCAGTATTTT
-	TRBV29-1	-	TRBJ2-6	CSVGQTASGANVLTF	TGCAGCGTTGGGCAGACAGCCTCTGGGGCCAACGTCCTGACTTTC
-	TRBV9	few	TRBJ1-6	CASSVGVGSPLHF	TGTGCCAGCAGCGTAGGGGTCGGTTCACCCCTCCACTTT
-	TRBV20-1	-	TRBJ2-7	CSARDPTTDREGEQYF	TGCAGTGCTAGAGACCCGACCACGGACAGGGAGGGAGAGCAGTACTTC
TRBD1	TRBV6-2/TRBV6-3	-	TRBJ2-7	CASTLPPGQGNQTSSYEQYF	TGTGCCAGCACCCTTCCCCCGGGACAGGGAAACCAGACCAGCTCCTACGAGCAGTACTTC
-	TRBV24-1	few	TRBJ2-7	CATSEIVRAYEQYF	TGTGCCACCAGTGAGATCGTCAGGGCCTACGAGCAGTACTTC
TRBD2	TRBV9	few	TRBJ2-2	CASSAGGNFPGELFF	TGTGCCAGCAGCGCCGGGGGGAATTTTCCCGGGGAGCTGTTTTTT
-	TRBV4-3	-	TRBJ1-1	CASSQDWRVVNTEAFF	TGCGCCAGCAGCCAAGATTGGAGGGTGGTGAACACTGAAGCTTTCTTT
-	TRBV10-3	many	TRBJ2-2	CAIRRTTVGELFF	TGTGCCATCAGGCGGACTACTGTAGGGGAGCTGTTTTTT
-	TRBV25-1	many	TRBJ1-2	CASNPGDRNYGYTF	TGTGCCAGCAATCCAGGAGACAGGAACTATGGCTACACCTTC
TRBD2	TRBV2	-	TRBJ2-3	CASSFSGRRDTQYF	TGTGCCAGCAGTTTTAGCGGGAGAAGAGATACGCAGTATTTT